Following are 10 T cell receptor beta chains from one sample sequenced in a study of glioma-infiltrating T cells after dendritic cell vaccination. Produced via immunoSEQ multiplex PCR; TCRdb's table is partial and in-frame only. The repertoire includes tens of thousands of clones, about 86% of them detected once, and roughly 7.9% sits in the top ten. Sample: blood, taken before dendritic cell vaccination. The receptor source for this set is a human donor with glioblastoma.

The rearrangement joins TRBV28 to TRBJ2-7, with 7 nucleotides matching TRBD2. CDR3 length equals 16 residues. The trim removed 6 bases at V and 3 bases at J, leaving 14 bases unmatched. CDR1 is MDHEN, CDR2 SYDVKM, per germline. In nucleotides, the CDR3 is TGTGCCAGCAGAATTTCCGGGGCCCGCGGGAGCTACGAGCAGTACTTC. The encoded protein is CASRISGARGSYEQYF.

V gene TRBV19 combines with J gene TRBJ2-1; 7 bases line up with TRBD1. The CDR3 is 14 residues long. CDR1 and CDR2 (germline): LNHDA, SQIVND (reference sequence). Losses at the gene ends were 7 bases for V and 4 bases for J; bases not matched to a gene: 7. The CDR3 coding sequence is TGTGCCAGTAACACAGGGGCGCCATACAATGAGCAGTTCTTC. The encoded protein is CASNTGAPYNEQFF.

This chain uses TRBV9 with TRBJ2-2; 7 bases are a match to TRBD1. With 7 bases clipped from V and 2 bases from J, the junction kept 5 bases outside the gene matches. This CDR3 has 14 amino acids. CDR1 is SGDLS, CDR2 YYNGEE, per germline. In nucleotides, the CDR3 is TGTGCCAGCGGAAGGGGGCTAAACACCGGGGAGCTGTTTTTT. Translated, it gives CASGRGLNTGELFF. Variable domain in full (rest from reference TRBV9 and TRBJ2-2): DSGVTQTPKHLITATGQRVTLRCSPRSGDLSVYWYQQSLDQGLQFLIQYYNGEERAKGNILERFSAQQFPDLHSELNLSSLELGDSALYFCASGRGLNTGELFFGEGSRLTVL.

The rearrangement joins TRBV12-5 to TRBJ2-7, with TRBD1 matching over 7 bases. The CDR3 has 15 residues. Per the germline V gene, CDR1 is LGHNT and CDR2 is FRNRAP. The ends lost 2 bases at V and 2 bases at J; junction bases unmatched: 6. The chain's CDR3 is CASGLPRTGTYEQYF. CDR3 nucleotides: TGTGCTAGTGGTTTGCCCCGGACAGGTACCTACGAGCAGTACTTC. Based on the CDR3 plus reference TRBV12-5 and TRBJ2-7, the full variable domain is DARVTQTPRHKVTEMGQEVTMRCQPILGHNTVFWYRQTMMQGLELLAYFRNRAPLDDSGMPKDRFSAEMPDATLATLKIQPSEPRDSAVYFCASGLPRTGTYEQYFGPGTRLTVT.

The rearrangement joins TRBV9 to TRBJ1-1; TRBD1 might be the D (6 bases). The germline CDR1 and CDR2 sequences are SGDLS and YYNGEE. The CDR3 is 15 amino acids. With 0 bases removed from V and 0 bases from J, the gap between germline ends came to 9 bases. The CDR3 DNA reads TGTGCCAGCAGCGTAGATACAGGGTTGAACACTGAAGCTTTCTTT. Its protein is CASSVDTGLNTEAFF. Together with reference TRBV9 and TRBJ1-1, the CDR3 gives the full variable domain: DSGVTQTPKHLITATGQRVTLRCSPRSGDLSVYWYQQSLDQGLQFLIQYYNGEERAKGNILERFSAQQFPDLHSELNLSSLELGDSALYFCASSVDTGLNTEAFFGQGTRLTVV.

The chain couples TRBV29-1 to TRBJ1-1; 9 nucleotides match TRBD1. The CDR3 runs to 14 residues. Germline lookup yields CDR1 SQVTM and CDR2 ANQGSEA. With 7 bases clipped from V and 5 bases from J, the junction kept 11 bases outside the gene matches. For the CDR3, the DNA is TGCAGCGCCACCTCTGTGACAGGGGGTACTGAAGCTTTCTTT. Translated: CSATSVTGGTEAFF.

The chain joins TRBV2 to TRBJ1-2; TRBD1 agrees at 10 bases. The CDR3 is 12 amino acids. CDR1 and CDR2 from the germline V gene are SNHLY and FYNNEI. The trim removed 7 bases at V and 14 bases at J, leaving 10 bases unmatched. CDR3 sequence reads: CASNRDRGEGTF. Here the CDR3 DNA reads TGTGCCAGCAATCGGGACAGGGGAGAGGGGACCTTC.

The V and J genes are TRBV15 and TRBJ2-5; tentatively, D is TRBD2 (6 bases). The CDR3 covers 16 residues. Trimming removed 4 bases at V and 2 bases at J, with 17 bases between. CDR1 LNHNV and CDR2 YYDKDF come from the germline V gene (reference sequence). CDR3 loop: CATSIDVMGLQETQYF. The CDR3 DNA sequence: TGTGCCACCAGCATCGATGTTATGGGACTTCAAGAGACCCAGTACTTC.

This sequence joins TRBV4-1 and TRBJ2-1; a possible D gene is TRBD2 (7 bases). The CDR3 consists of 17 residues. Germline CDR1 is MGHRA and CDR2 is YSYEKL. V was cut by 4 bases and J by 4 bases, with 20 bases left in between. CDR3 nucleotides: TGCGCCAGCAGCCCTAAACCGGAGGGGGGGGAGTACAATGAGCAGTTCTTC. Amino acid sequence: CASSPKPEGGEYNEQFF.

The rearrangement uses TRBV4-1 and TRBJ1-2, with 11 bases fitting TRBD1. Trimming at V came to 4 bases and at J to 3 bases, leaving 7 bases not matched to a gene. Germline V gene sequence: CDR1 MGHRA, CDR2 YSYEKL. The CDR3 consists of 16 residues. This CDR3 reads CASSLSPGQGDYGYTF. CDR3 nucleotides: TGCGCCAGCAGCCTAAGCCCGGGACAGGGGGACTATGGCTACACCTTC.